The source of this T cell receptor (beta chain) is a study of technical replicates of blood from several donors. The CDR3 has 15 residues. V gave up 4 bases and J gave up 5 bases; unmatched junction bases: 10. Per germline, CDR1 SGHNT and CDR2 YYREEE (reference sequence). Here immunoSEQ multiplex PCR was the method, and the copy in TCRdb shows in-frame clones only, minus some. This table has 76,000 or so clones, approximately 86% appearing once. The sequence was obtained from a human donor in good health. Some clones in this sample may be carry-over from other donors' samples. This chain joins TRBV5-4 and TRBJ2-5, with TRBD1 matching 8 bases. The sequencing input was PBMCs. The CDR3 DNA sequence: TGTGCCAGCAGCCACAGGACAGGGCGTGCCGAGACCCAGTACTTC. As protein: CASSHRTGRAETQYF.